A selection of T cell receptor beta chains follows, all from one sample in a study of CD8 T cells in Susac syndrome. TCRdb independently ran MiXCR on the immunoSEQ multiplex PCR reads; one entry per CDR3 protein. This table has 150,000 to 200,000 distinct CDR3 sequences, 90% to 95% appearing once. The sample taken for sequencing was CD4+ T cells from PBMCs. The source is a human donor with multiple sclerosis. CDR3s include the opening cysteine and the closing phenylalanine or tryptophan. A D gene is named only where the DNA matches it firmly. Rows may omit the clone size; those that give it use once, few, many or a size class.

V: TRBV12-3/TRBV12-4; J: TRBJ2-5; D: -; size: -; DNA: TGTGCCAGCAGACAGGACGGGGAGACCCAGTACTTC; CDR3: CASRQDGETQYF
V: TRBV19; J: TRBJ2-1; D: TRBD2; size: -; DNA: TGTGCCAGTAGTGATTCGGGACTAGCGGAACTGCAGTTCTTC; CDR3: CASSDSGLAELQFF
V: TRBV7-2; J: TRBJ1-5; D: -; size: -; DNA: TGTGCCAGCAGTAGACGGACTAGCAATCAGCCCCAGCATTTT; CDR3: CASSRRTSNQPQHF
V: TRBV9; J: TRBJ2-1; D: -; size: -; DNA: TGTGCCAGCAGCGTAGAATGGGATGGCGGTGAGCAGTTCTTC; CDR3: CASSVEWDGGEQFF
V: TRBV29-1; J: TRBJ2-1; D: -; size: -; DNA: TGCAGCGTTGCTAGCCCCACAATCTACAATGAGCAGTTCTTC; CDR3: CSVASPTIYNEQFF
V: TRBV19; J: TRBJ2-6; D: -; size: -; DNA: TGTGCCAGCAGACTGGACAGTTTGGCGGAGGCCAACGTCCTGACTTTC; CDR3: CASRLDSLAEANVLTF
V: TRBV18; J: TRBJ2-2; D: TRBD1; size: -; DNA: TGTGCCAGCTCACCCCCAAACAGGGGTGCCACCGGGGAGCTGTTTTTT; CDR3: CASSPPNRGATGELFF
V: TRBV18; J: TRBJ1-2; D: -; size: -; DNA: TGTGCCAGCTCACCGATTAGTGATCCGGGGGATGGCTACACCTTC; CDR3: CASSPISDPGDGYTF
V: TRBV6-6; J: TRBJ2-7; D: -; size: -; DNA: TGTGCCATACAGGGCTCCTACGAGCAGTACTTC; CDR3: CAIQGSYEQYF
V: TRBV29-1; J: TRBJ1-1; D: TRBD1; size: once; DNA: TGCAGCGTTGAAGAGGGGACAGTGAACACTGAAGCTTTCTTT; CDR3: CSVEEGTVNTEAFF
V: TRBV4-2; J: TRBJ2-7; D: -; size: -; DNA: TGTGCCAGCAGCCAAGATCCTACGGCGGCACTCTACGAGCAGTACTTC; CDR3: CASSQDPTAALYEQYF
V: TRBV18; J: TRBJ2-1; D: -; size: -; DNA: TGTGCCAGCTCACAGTCCAGCAGCTCCTACAATGAGCAGTTCTTC; CDR3: CASSQSSSSYNEQFF
V: TRBV12-3/TRBV12-4; J: TRBJ2-4; D: TRBD1; size: -; DNA: TGTGCCAGCTCTAGACAGGGGGTGAACATTCAGTACTTC; CDR3: CASSRQGVNIQYF
V: TRBV18; J: TRBJ1-1; D: TRBD1; size: once; DNA: TGTGCCAGCTCGAACCGACAGGGGAACACTGAAGCTTTCTTT; CDR3: CASSNRQGNTEAFF
V: TRBV20-1; J: TRBJ2-7; D: TRBD2; size: -; DNA: TGCAGTGCACCCCTTAGCGGGACTGGCTACGAGCAGTACTTC; CDR3: CSAPLSGTGYEQYF
V: TRBV9; J: TRBJ1-1; D: -; size: -; DNA: TGTGCCAGCAGCGTAAATTTATCCCCGGACCCTGAAGCTTTCTTT; CDR3: CASSVNLSPDPEAFF
V: TRBV29-1; J: TRBJ2-7; D: -; size: -; DNA: TGCAGCGTTGAAGCCCTGGTCGGCAGCTACGAGCAGTACTTC; CDR3: CSVEALVGSYEQYF
V: TRBV2; J: TRBJ1-6; D: -; size: -; DNA: TGTGCCAGCACCCAGGGTACTTTTAATTCACCCCTCCACTTT; CDR3: CASTQGTFNSPLHF
V: TRBV9; J: TRBJ2-7; D: TRBD1; size: -; DNA: TGTGCCAGCAGCAGGCAGGGGGCCGCAACCTACGAGCAGTACTTC; CDR3: CASSRQGAATYEQYF
V: TRBV29-1; J: TRBJ1-1; D: -; size: -; DNA: TGCAGCTTTTCCCCGGGTGAAGCTTTCTTT; CDR3: CSFSPGEAFF
V: TRBV15; J: TRBJ1-4; D: -; size: -; DNA: TGTGCCACCAGCAGAGATTTGAATGAAAAACTGTTTTTT; CDR3: CATSRDLNEKLFF
V: TRBV2; J: TRBJ1-2; D: -; size: -; DNA: TGTGCCAGCAGTGGCGGGACTGGAACTAACTATGGCTACACCTTC; CDR3: CASSGGTGTNYGYTF
V: TRBV29-1; J: TRBJ1-2; D: -; size: -; DNA: TGCAGCGTCGCCCTGGGGCGATCGGATGGCTACACCTTC; CDR3: CSVALGRSDGYTF
V: TRBV2; J: TRBJ1-2; D: TRBD1; size: -; DNA: TGTGCCAGCAGTCCTAGCGGGACAGGGAATATTGGCTACACCTTC; CDR3: CASSPSGTGNIGYTF
V: TRBV3-1; J: TRBJ2-3; D: -; size: -; DNA: TGTGCCAGCAGCCAACTAAACACAGATACGCAGTATTTT; CDR3: CASSQLNTDTQYF
V: TRBV29-1; J: TRBJ2-1; D: TRBD1; size: -; DNA: TGCAGCGCCCGGACAGGCAGGCCTGAGCAGTTCTTC; CDR3: CSARTGRPEQFF
V: TRBV15; J: TRBJ2-1; D: TRBD2; size: -; DNA: TGTGCCACCAGCAGAGCCCTTTCGAGACTAGCGCCCTACAATGAGCAGTTCTTC; CDR3: CATSRALSRLAPYNEQFF
V: TRBV30; J: TRBJ2-7; D: -; size: -; DNA: TGTGCCTGGAGTGTACGAGTATACGAGCAGTACTTC; CDR3: CAWSVRVYEQYF
V: TRBV5-1; J: TRBJ2-6; D: TRBD1; size: -; DNA: TGCGCCAGCAGCTTGAGGGGGCGCTTATCTGGGGCCAACGTCCTGACTTTC; CDR3: CASSLRGRLSGANVLTF
V: TRBV6-2/TRBV6-3; J: TRBJ2-1; D: TRBD2; size: -; DNA: TGTGCCAGCAGTCCAAGGACTAGCGGAAAATACAATGAGCAGTTCTTC; CDR3: CASSPRTSGKYNEQFF
V: TRBV24-1; J: TRBJ2-3; D: -; size: -; DNA: TGTGCCACCAGTGCAGCGACGTCTGATACGCAGTATTTT; CDR3: CATSAATSDTQYF
V: TRBV29-1; J: TRBJ2-7; D: -; size: -; DNA: TGCAGCGTTGGCCGGGAGACTGACGAGCAGTACTTC; CDR3: CSVGRETDEQYF
V: TRBV12-3/TRBV12-4; J: TRBJ2-5; D: -; size: -; DNA: TGTGCCAGCAGTCCCCTATCGAAGGAGACCCAGTACTTC; CDR3: CASSPLSKETQYF
V: TRBV4-2; J: TRBJ1-2; D: -; size: -; DNA: TGTGCCAGCAGCCAAGATTCGACCCGAGGAAGTGGCTACACCTTC; CDR3: CASSQDSTRGSGYTF
V: TRBV12-3/TRBV12-4; J: TRBJ2-1; D: TRBD2; size: once; DNA: TGTGCCAGCAGTTTGCCCGGGAGGACTAGCGGAGCTTCCTACAATGAGCAGTTCTTC; CDR3: CASSLPGRTSGASYNEQFF
V: TRBV28; J: TRBJ2-7; D: TRBD1; size: -; DNA: TGTGCCAGCACGACAGGGATTATGCAGTACTTC; CDR3: CASTTGIMQYF
V: TRBV12-3/TRBV12-4; J: TRBJ2-3; D: -; size: once; DNA: TGTGCCAGCAGTAAGGACTGGCCCGATACGCAGTATTTT; CDR3: CASSKDWPDTQYF
V: TRBV11-3; J: TRBJ1-1; D: -; size: -; DNA: TGTGCCAGCAGCTTAAATCAGAACACTGAAGCTTTCTTT; CDR3: CASSLNQNTEAFF
V: TRBV5-1; J: TRBJ1-1; D: -; size: -; DNA: TGCGCCAGCAGCTGGCCAGAACCACCGAACACTGAAGCTTTCTTT; CDR3: CASSWPEPPNTEAFF
V: TRBV12-5; J: TRBJ2-5; D: -; size: -; DNA: TGTGCTAGTGGTTTGGAGTGGGAGACCCAGTACTTC; CDR3: CASGLEWETQYF